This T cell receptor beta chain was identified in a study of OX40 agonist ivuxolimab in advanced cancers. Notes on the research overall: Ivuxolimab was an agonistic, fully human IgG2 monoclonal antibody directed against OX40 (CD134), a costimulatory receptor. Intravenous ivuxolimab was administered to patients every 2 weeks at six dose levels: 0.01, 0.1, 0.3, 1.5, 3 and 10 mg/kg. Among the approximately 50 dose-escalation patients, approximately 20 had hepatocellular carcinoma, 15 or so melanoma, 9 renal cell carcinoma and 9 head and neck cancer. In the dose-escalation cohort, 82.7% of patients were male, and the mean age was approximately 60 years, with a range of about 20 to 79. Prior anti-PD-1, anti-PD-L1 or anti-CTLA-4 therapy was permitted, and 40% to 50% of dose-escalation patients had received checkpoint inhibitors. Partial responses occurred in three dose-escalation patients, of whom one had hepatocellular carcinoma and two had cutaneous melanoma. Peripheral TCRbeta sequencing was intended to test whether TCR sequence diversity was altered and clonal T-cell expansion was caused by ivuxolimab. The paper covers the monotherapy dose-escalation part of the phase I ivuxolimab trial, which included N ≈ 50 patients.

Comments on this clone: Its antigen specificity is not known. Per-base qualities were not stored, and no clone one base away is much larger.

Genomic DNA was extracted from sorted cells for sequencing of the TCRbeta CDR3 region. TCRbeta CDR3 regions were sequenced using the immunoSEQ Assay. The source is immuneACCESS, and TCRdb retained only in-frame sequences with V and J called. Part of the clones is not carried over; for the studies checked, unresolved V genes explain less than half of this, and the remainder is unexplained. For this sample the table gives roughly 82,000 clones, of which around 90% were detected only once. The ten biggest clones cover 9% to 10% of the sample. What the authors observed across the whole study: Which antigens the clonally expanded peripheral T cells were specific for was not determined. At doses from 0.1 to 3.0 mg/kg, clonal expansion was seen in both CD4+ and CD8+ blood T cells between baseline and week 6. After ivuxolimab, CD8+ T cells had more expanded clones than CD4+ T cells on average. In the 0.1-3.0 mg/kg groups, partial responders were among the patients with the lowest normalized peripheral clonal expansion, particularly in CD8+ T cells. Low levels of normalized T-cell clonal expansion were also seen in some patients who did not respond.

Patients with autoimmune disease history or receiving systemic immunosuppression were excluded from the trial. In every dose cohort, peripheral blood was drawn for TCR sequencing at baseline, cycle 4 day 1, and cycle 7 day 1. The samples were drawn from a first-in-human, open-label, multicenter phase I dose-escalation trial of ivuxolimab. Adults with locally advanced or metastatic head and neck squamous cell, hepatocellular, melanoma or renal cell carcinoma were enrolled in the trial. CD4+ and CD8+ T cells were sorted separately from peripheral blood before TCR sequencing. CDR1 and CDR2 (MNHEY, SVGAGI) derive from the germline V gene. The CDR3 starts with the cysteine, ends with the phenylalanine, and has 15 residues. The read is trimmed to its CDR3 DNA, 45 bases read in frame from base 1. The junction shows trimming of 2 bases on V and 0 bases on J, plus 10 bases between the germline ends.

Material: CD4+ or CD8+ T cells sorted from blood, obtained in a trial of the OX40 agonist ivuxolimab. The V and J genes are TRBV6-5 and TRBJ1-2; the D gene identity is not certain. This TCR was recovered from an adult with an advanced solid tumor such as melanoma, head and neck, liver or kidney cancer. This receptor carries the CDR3 CASSYGGRPNYGYTF. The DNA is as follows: TGTGCCAGCAGTTACGGTGGCAGGCCTAACTATGGCTACACCTTC.